Below, one T cell receptor beta chain is given with its context. Its cognate antigen has yet to be identified. There are no base qualities to consult, and no much larger clone falls within one base. Preparation of the library involved PCR. Sequenced using an Illumina HiSeq 2500. To reduce PCR and sequencing biases, unique molecular identifiers were incorporated into the TCR beta cDNA libraries. Approximately 500,000 cDNA molecules were obtained for every 1 to 10 million input T cells, so each molecule roughly corresponded to one T cell. The patient libraries were prepared and sequenced with the same protocol used for the earlier healthy control dataset. Samples belonging to the same batch were prepared together, multiplexed and sequenced on a shared HiSeq lane. In the original analysis: Raw barcoded reads were processed with MIGEC, discarding single-read molecular identifier groups before consensus assembly and CDR3 extraction. Clonotype tables were post-analysed with VDJtools, normalizing diversity by down-sampling all datasets to the smallest sample size. Repertoire overlap clustering matched CDR3 amino acid but not nucleotide sequences to correct batch-related cross-sample contamination. TCRdb ran its own pipeline on the public reads, namely fastp trimming at Q25 and MiXCR clone calling, and kept in-frame beta chains. Here each entry gathers all rows of one CDR3 protein and keeps the most common genes and DNA. What appears here as the V and J calls and clone size reflects TCRdb's work, not the paper's. The sample table contains under 900,000 distinct CDR3 sequences; only one count was recorded for 53% of them. The ten top clones hold 4.6% of the sample.

This record comes from a study of post-analysis software for immune sequencing data (dated by TCRdb to 2015 to 2017). Looking at the study overall: Relapsing-remitting, secondary progressive and progressive-relapsing multiple sclerosis were recorded as disease courses, and subtype annotation was lacking for some patients. The patient repertoires were compared against 11 previously published healthy control repertoires obtained from donors aged 6 to 25 years. A subset of samples was prepared in parallel using single-end sample barcoding, then pooled and co-amplified after Illumina adapter ligation.

TCR beta repertoires were profiled from peripheral blood of 10 to 15 young patients with multiple sclerosis to demonstrate the VDJtools post-analysis software. The multiple sclerosis patients were children and adolescents ranging in age from roughly 6 to 15 years. V ends up 1 base short and J 6 bases short, with an unmatched junction base count of 6. Inclusive of the bounding cysteine and phenylalanine, the CDR3 is 15 residues long. The retained sequence is limited to the CDR3, 45 bases, with the frame set at the first base. What the research found in general, with its limitations: Significantly higher frequencies in patients than in controls were found for roughly 5 TRBV segments, including TRBV5-6, TRBV5-1 and TRBV20-1. The multiple sclerosis patient group was slightly younger than the control group. Strong co-clustering of samples prepared in the same batch was shown by direct clustering with F measure, prompting a batch-effect correction. Significantly lower normalized Chao1 diversity was found in multiple sclerosis patients than in controls, suggesting substantial peripheral T-cell clonal expansion.

The sequence joins TRBV12-3 or TRBV12-4 to TRBJ1-2; 9 central nucleotides agree with TRBD1. This receptor was taken from a girl aged 10-17 years with multiple sclerosis. The sample taken for sequencing was blood. The DNA sequence is TGTGCCAGCAGTTTAGACGGACAGGGGAGGAATGGCTACACCTTC. This yields the protein CASSLDGQGRNGYTF.